These 10 T cell receptor beta chains were sequenced from one sample in a study of T cells in Graves' hyperthyroidism and ophthalmopathy. TCR beta CDR3 regions were amplified from RNA transcripts. A set of HTBI primers served as the primers for a first-round RT-PCR of the TCR CDR3. TCRdb fed the multiplex PCR reads into MiXCR, producing one record per CDR3 protein. The data contain about 360,000 distinct CDR3 sequences, less than 15% of them singletons. Sequencing was done on a sample of blood. These receptors were obtained from a woman aged 18-29 years with Graves' hyperthyroidism.

At least ten counts were recorded for this clonotype. The gene calls are TRBV6-1 and TRBJ2-2; TRBD2 matches at 8 bases. This CDR3 is built from 16 residues. Germline V gene data show CDR1 as MNHNS and CDR2 as SASEGT. Trimming took 5 bases from V and 1 from J; bases not matched to a gene: 6. CDR3 in amino acids: CASSFGLAVNTGELFF. The CDR3 DNA reads as TGTGCCAGCAGTTTCGGACTAGCCGTGAACACCGGGGAGCTGTTTTTT.

This clonotype was counted between two and nine times. The chain joins TRBV20-1 to TRBJ2-7; TRBD2 aligns across 8 bases. The CDR3 covers 14 residues. J was trimmed by 4 bases and V by 2 bases; bases with no gene match: 7. CDR1 is DFQATT and CDR2 is SNEGSKA in the germline V gene (reference sequence). CDR3 nucleotide sequence: TGCAGTGCTAGACTCCCCAGCGGGAGTTACGAGCAGTACTTC. Translated, it gives CSARLPSGSYEQYF.

The genes are TRBV5-1 and TRBJ2-3, with no clear D. Trimming removed 3 bases from V and 3 bases from J, with 8 bases in between. Germline V CDR1 and CDR2: SGHRS, YFSETQ. The CDR3 spans 13 residues. The CDR3 spells CASSSQGTDTQYF. In nucleotides, the CDR3 is TGCGCCAGCAGCTCACAAGGAACAGATACGCAGTATTTT.

This clonotype was counted ten times or more. The V call is TRBV18, the J call TRBJ1-1; tentative D call: TRBD1 (5 bases). The CDR3 consists of 15 residues. Germline CDR1 is KGHSH and CDR2 is LQKENI. Trimming stripped 3 bases from V and 2 bases from J, with 13 bases between. The chain's CDR3 is CASSPQRDSNTEAFF. The CDR3 region has the DNA TGTGCCAGCTCACCGCAGCGGGACTCCAACACTGAAGCTTTCTTT. Supplemented by reference TRBV18 and TRBJ1-1, the full variable domain reads NAGVMQNPRHLVRRRGQEARLRCSPMKGHSHVYWYRQLPEEGLKFMVYLQKENIIDESGMPKERFSAEFPKEGPSILRIQQVVRGDSAAYFCASSPQRDSNTEAFFGQGTRLTVV.

The DNA of the CDR3 is TGTGCCAGCAGGGCTTCCACAGGACCCGAGCAGTTCTTC. The encoded protein is CASRASTGPEQFF. V is TRBV6-1 and J is TRBJ2-1; D is possibly TRBD1 (5 bases). V was trimmed by 6 bases and J by 10 bases, leaving 16 bases between them. The CDR3 extends over 13 amino acids. Germline lookup yields CDR1 MNHNS and CDR2 SASEGT.

J is TRBJ1-5 and V is TRBV20-1; TRBD1 matches at 10 bases. Germline CDR1 and CDR2: DFQATT and SNEGSKA (reference sequence). V lost 3 bases and J lost 4; bases outside the gene matches: 9. The CDR3 contains 16 residues. Written as DNA, the CDR3 is TGCAGTGCTAGTGCAATGGGACAGGGGAATAATCAGCCCCAGCATTTT. Translated: CSASAMGQGNNQPQHF.

Turning to this clonotype: A much larger clone differs from this one at a single base, so this may be a read error. The chain has TRBV5-1 and TRBJ2-3; no clear D. The CDR3 has 11 amino acids. The germline CDR1 and CDR2 sequences are SGHRS and YFSETQ. DNA for the CDR3: TGCGCCAGCAGCTTAAGGGATACGCGGTATTTT. Its protein product is CASSLRDTRYF.

There are many counts of this clonotype. The V call is TRBV12-3 or TRBV12-4, the J call TRBJ2-1, with TRBD1 as a possible D gene (6 bases). V was cut by 8 bases and J by 8 bases, with 10 bases left in between. There are 11 residues in the CDR3. CDR3 sequence: CASGRGYEQFF. In DNA form, the CDR3 reads TGTGCCAGCGGCAGGGGCTATGAGCAGTTCTTC.

This clonotype was seen a handful of times. The germline gene is not matched at one end of the junction; a read error may be the cause. This chain connects TRBV12-3 or TRBV12-4 to TRBJ2-5, with no clear D. The CDR3 loop spans 13 amino acids. In nucleotides, the CDR3 is TGTGCCAGTAGTTTCTGGCTGGGGGAGACCCAGTACTTC. This encodes CASSFWLGETQYF.

The chain uses TRBV14 and TRBJ2-3, with D maybe TRBD1 (7 bases). The CDR3 loop spans 23 amino acids. Germline-derived CDR1 and CDR2 are SGHDN and FVKESK. The V end was cut by 0 bases, the J end by 2 bases, with 33 bases between. The CDR3 DNA follows: TGTGCCAGCAGCCAAGATGAGGGAGGCGACAGGGTGTTGTCGGATACGGACACAGATACGCAGTATTTT. Protein product: CASSQDEGGDRVLSDTDTDTQYF.